This record looks at one TCR beta chain sequence and its context. Its antigen is as yet unknown. CDR1 is SGHDT and CDR2 is YYEEEE in the germline V gene. This CDR3 is 14 amino acids long. The V segment lost 4 bases and the J segment 3 bases; nucleotides outside the gene matches: 4. The sample belongs to a study of multiple sclerosis patients with progressive multifocal leukoencephalopathy. The study, taken as a whole, reports: Less diverse TRB repertoires were suggested in most PML patients. Expanded clones at PML onset predated and persisted through natalizumab therapy.

Some clones are missing from TCRdb's copy, which holds only in-frame ones; the method was immunoSEQ multiplex PCR. This sample carries 25,000 to 35,000 clones, 85% to 90% of them seen once, and the ten largest clones take approximately 1%. Time point defined: before natalizumab initiation. Sequencing used PBMCs. The receptor's source is a human donor with multiple sclerosis. This chain connects TRBV5-6 to TRBJ1-5; the match to TRBD1 covers 7 bases. As DNA, the CDR3 is TGTGCCAGCAGCGTGGGACAGATCAATCAGCCCCAGCATTTT. The encoded protein is CASSVGQINQPQHF.